One TCR beta chain is described in this entry. Its antigen is currently unknown. PCR involved 60 Vbeta and 13 Jbeta primers. TCRdb keeps only in-frame clones here, not all; method: immunoSEQ multiplex PCR. Found here are fewer than 250,000 clones, around 80% of them singletons; the top ten hold 1.5% to 2%. These data are taken from a study of cytomegalovirus exposure and HLA in healthy donors. Trimming pared 0 bases from V and 5 bases from J, leaving 8 bases between. The CDR3 is 13 residues long. Germline V CDR1 and CDR2: SGHRS, YFSETQ. Healthy people donating bone marrow made up the donors. Study outcomes and limitations: Data from an earlier analysis indicated that most TCR beta V segments were productive either about 87% or about 30% of the time. Apparent HLA restriction characterized most CMV-associated TCR beta chains in a later analysis.

The sequenced sample was PBMCs. This sequence originates from a man between 35 and 55 years old in good health and CMV-seropositive. J is TRBJ2-5 and V is TRBV5-1; tentative D call: TRBD1 (5 bases). CDR3 in amino acids: CASSLARDETQYF. CDR3 bases: TGCGCCAGCAGCTTGGCCAGGGATGAGACCCAGTACTTC.